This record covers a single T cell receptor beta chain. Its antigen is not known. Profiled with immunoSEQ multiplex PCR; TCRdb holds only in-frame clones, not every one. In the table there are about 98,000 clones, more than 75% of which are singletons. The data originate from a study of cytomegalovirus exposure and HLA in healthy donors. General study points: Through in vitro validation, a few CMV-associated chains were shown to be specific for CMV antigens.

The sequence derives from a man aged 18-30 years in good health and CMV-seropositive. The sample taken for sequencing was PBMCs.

The CDR3 reads CASSSPRNSGSSFHLVTDTQYF. CDR3 sequence (DNA): TGCGCCAGCAGCTCCCCTCGGAATAGCGGGAGTTCGTTCCATTTGGTTACAGATACGCAGTATTTT. This rearrangement joins TRBV5-1 to TRBJ2-3; 9 bases are shared with TRBD2. The ends lost 3 bases at V and 3 bases at J; junction bases unmatched: 26. CDR3 length: 22 amino acids. Germline CDR1 is SGHRS and CDR2 is YFSETQ.